The source of this T cell receptor beta chain is a study of T cells in Graves' hyperthyroidism and ophthalmopathy. Patients between 18 and 65 years old had hyperthyroidism, newly diagnosed and lasting under 2 months. Uncontrolled infection, other autoimmune disease, pregnancy or lactation led to exclusion. From 10 ml of fresh peripheral blood, PBMCs were isolated. This clonotype was detected many times. Its cognate antigen is unknown. From germline, CDR1 is SQVTM and CDR2 ANQGSEA. V was pared by 1 base and J by 3 bases, with 4 bases between. This CDR3 comprises 12 residues. It was RNA transcripts that yielded the amplified TCR beta CDR3 regions. An initial round of RT-PCR targeting the TCR CDR3 relied on the HTBI primer set. TCRdb reanalysed the multiplex PCR reads using MiXCR and keeps one entry per CDR3 protein. Among under 400,000 distinct CDR3 sequences listed, about 14% were seen once. Study-level results: A model of 13 V-J features distinguished ophthalmopathy from stable hyperthyroidism.

The sequenced material came from blood. V is TRBV29-1 and J is TRBJ2-1; D not resolved. This TCR was recovered from a woman aged 60-75 years with Graves' hyperthyroidism. CDR3 DNA: TGCAGCGTTGAAGCCAGCTACAATGAGCAGTTCTTC. Translating it yields CSVEASYNEQFF.